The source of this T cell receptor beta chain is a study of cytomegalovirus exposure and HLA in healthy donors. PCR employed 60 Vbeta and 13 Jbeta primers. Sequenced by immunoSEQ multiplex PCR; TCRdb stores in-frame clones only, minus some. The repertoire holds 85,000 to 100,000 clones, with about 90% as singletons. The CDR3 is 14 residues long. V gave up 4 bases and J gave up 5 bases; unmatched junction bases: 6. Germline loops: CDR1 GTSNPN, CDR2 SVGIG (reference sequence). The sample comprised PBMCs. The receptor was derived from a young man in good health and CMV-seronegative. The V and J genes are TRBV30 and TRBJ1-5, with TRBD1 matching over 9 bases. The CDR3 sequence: CAWTPGQGYQPQHF. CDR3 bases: TGTGCCTGGACTCCGGGACAGGGCTATCAGCCCCAGCATTTT.